This section outlines one T cell receptor (beta chain) sequence together with its context. These data originate in a study of blood T cell repertoires in COVID-19. As for the study in general: COVID-19 samples, acute and convalescent, were from the United States, Italy and Spain.

The CDR3 length is 15 residues. Per the germline V gene, CDR1 is MNHEY and CDR2 is SVGEGT. Trimming took 5 bases from V and 6 from J; bases not matched to a gene: 10. Data came from immunoSEQ multiplex PCR; TCRdb stores just in-frame clones and leaves some out. Altogether some 300,000 clones are present, 85% to 90% being singletons, with the ten largest covering approximately 6.5%. This receptor was identified in a woman aged 45-65 years with COVID-19, enrolled during active disease. This chain connects TRBV6-2 or TRBV6-3 to TRBJ2-1; 7 bases align to TRBD2. Sequenced: peripheral blood. CDR3 DNA sequence: TGTGCCAGCAGTACCGGGACTATTTTTTTCAATGAGCAGTTCTTC. As protein: CASSTGTIFFNEQFF.